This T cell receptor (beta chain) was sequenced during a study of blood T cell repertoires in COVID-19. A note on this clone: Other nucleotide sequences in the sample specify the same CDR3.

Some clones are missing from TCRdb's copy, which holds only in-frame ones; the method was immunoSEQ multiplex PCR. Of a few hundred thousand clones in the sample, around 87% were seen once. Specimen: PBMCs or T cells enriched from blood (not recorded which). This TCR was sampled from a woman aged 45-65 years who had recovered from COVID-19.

DNA for the CDR3: TGTGCCAGCAGCAGCCAGGGGAACACTGAAGCTTTCTTT. It specifies CASSSQGNTEAFF. The V and J genes are TRBV7-6 and TRBJ1-1, with TRBD1 as a possible D gene (5 bases). Between the trimmed V and J ends, which lost 5 bases and 1 base, there was a span of 8 bases. The germline V gene encodes CDR1 SGHVS and CDR2 FNYEAQ. The CDR3 length is 13 residues.